The entry below describes one T cell receptor (beta chain). This clonotype was detected ten times or more. Its antigen is unknown. There are no base qualities to consult, and no much larger clone falls within one base. A patient counted as having stable Graves' hyperthyroidism if no progression to ophthalmopathy occurred over 18 months of follow-up. The hyperthyroidism patients were between 18 and 65 years old and newly diagnosed, with a disease duration of less than 2 months. Any patient with an uncontrolled infection, another autoimmune disease, pregnancy or lactation was excluded. Clinical symptoms, serum thyroxine and TRAb, thyroid ultrasound, and orbital computed tomography formed the basis for the diagnoses. PBMCs were separated from about 10 ml of fresh peripheral blood using Ficoll-Paque density gradient centrifugation. Total RNA was extracted with Trizol reagent, and quality was checked on an Agilent 2100 Bioanalyzer.

This record comes from a study of T cells in Graves' hyperthyroidism and ophthalmopathy (dated by TCRdb to between 2019 and 2020). For the study in its entirety: Peripheral blood was collected at initial diagnosis, before any treatment. TCR V-J signatures able to tell the groups apart were searched for in a discovery cohort of 100 or so patients, of whom over 40 had Graves' ophthalmopathy and roughly 59 had stable Graves' hyperthyroidism. Prospective prediction of ophthalmopathy was tested in an independent validation cohort consisting of 18 hyperthyroidism patients and around 16 patients who later progressed to ophthalmopathy. The 75 to 100 discovery patients were divided at random into training and test sets in a 7:3 ratio. In addition, the study compared T-cell repertoires in thyroid tissue and in blood from five or six Graves' hyperthyroidism patients. Once sampling was done, hyperthyroidism patients were given methimazole at a starting dose of 30 mg daily, whereas ophthalmopathy patients were given high-dose intravenous methylprednisolone. The paper describes TCR Vbeta CDR3 sequencing of 135 peripheral blood samples, made up of some 40 ophthalmopathy patients, approximately 73 hyperthyroidism patients and 17 progressor patients.

TCR beta CDR3 regions were amplified from RNA transcripts. The TCR CDR3 was subjected to a first round of RT-PCR using the HTBI primer set and the Qiagen OneStep RT-PCR kit. Libraries were constructed in a second round of multiplex PCR, after which size selection and purification were performed. Sequencing of the libraries was done on an Illumina HiSeq2000 using paired-end 100 bp reads. The paper's processing steps were these. SOAPnuke was used to process the raw data, throwing out any read that contained adapters or uncalled bases, had a mean Phred below 15, or lacked an exact constant-primer or identifier match. High-quality paired reads were merged with COPE v1.2.5, and unique nucleotide sequences were defined as clonotypes. Clonotypes were aligned to IMGT TRBV, TRBD and TRBJ reference segments using MiTCR v1.1. The analysis was restricted to V-J combinations with a frequency above 0.0001, which together covered just over 99% of the repertoires. The TCS score was defined as the ratio of F50 (clonal expansion) to E x V (chaos), calculated using BLOSUM62-based TCRdist between CDR3 peptides within each V-J. Welch's t-statistics and random forest reduced roughly 530 V-J features to about 12, which were used in a naive Bayes classifier (R e1071). TCRdb reprocessed the public reads (quality trimming at Q25 with fastp, clone calling with MiXCR) and kept in-frame beta chains. Rows are unified per CDR3 protein, each entry keeping the most common DNA and genes. What appears here as the V and J calls and clone size reflects TCRdb's work, not the paper's. Counted in this sample were around 690,000 distinct CDR3 sequences; about 18% of them appeared once. Around 16% of the sample belongs to the ten largest clones.

V is pared back by 6 bases and J by 7 bases, with 10 bases lying between the germline termini. Via the germline V gene, CDR1 is MDHEN and CDR2 SYDVKM. CDR3 length: 13 amino acids, cysteine to phenylalanine. The retained sequence is limited to the CDR3, 39 bases, with the frame set at the first base. Results and caveats for the whole study, not just this receptor: In cross-validation, a model built on a 13 V-J signature told ophthalmopathy apart from stable hyperthyroidism with less than 90% sensitivity and 81% to 82% specificity, and in testing the same model reached 80%/75%. Sample size was not statistically predetermined, and investigators were not blinded to group allocation. In validation, the model predicted progression to ophthalmopathy with 60% to 71% sensitivity and 72% to 85% specificity, a median of about 6.7 months before onset. Most expanded thyroid clonotypes (frequency above 0.001) were also found in blood, which suggests that blood repertoires may mirror thyroid immune responses.

The receptor chain draws on TRBV28 and TRBJ1-6; no confident D gene assignment can be made. This clonotype originated in a man aged 45 to 65 with Graves' hyperthyroidism. Material: blood. The CDR3 region: CASRSWENSPLHF. The DNA sequence is given as TGTGCCAGCAGGTCTTGGGAGAATTCACCCCTCCACTTT.